A selection of T cell receptor beta chains follows, all from one sample in a study of post-analysis software for immune sequencing data. TCRdb analysed the PCR reads with MiXCR anew, one entry per CDR3 protein. This table has under 650,000 distinct CDR3 sequences, 40% to 50% appearing once. The sample taken for sequencing was blood. These receptors came from a girl between 5 and 17 years old with multiple sclerosis. CDR3s include the opening cysteine and the closing phenylalanine or tryptophan. Fields, in order: J gene, D gene, V gene, clone size, CDR3 length, CDR3 protein, CDR3 DNA. The D gene is left open where the match is weak. Clone size is given for some rows only: seen once, a few or many times, or a class if the clone is expanded.

TRBJ2-5 NA TRBV20-1 NA 13 CSTAIGPQETQYF TGCAGTACAGCGATCGGACCTCAAGAGACCCAGTACTTC
TRBJ2-1 NA TRBV6-5 NA 16 CASSYAGGRVDNEQFF TGTGCCAGCAGTTACGCGGGCGGCAGGGTTGACAATGAGCAGTTCTTC
TRBJ2-7 TRBD2 TRBV12-3/TRBV12-4 few 13 CASSWREEVEQYF TGTGCCAGCAGTTGGCGGGAGGAGGTCGAGCAGTACTTC
TRBJ2-3 TRBD1 TRBV10-3 few 14 CAILDRGHGDTQYF TGTGCCATCCTGGACAGGGGGCATGGAGATACGCAGTATTTT
TRBJ1-5 TRBD1 TRBV12-3/TRBV12-4 once 14 CASKGTGGNQPQHF TGTGCCAGCAAGGGGACAGGGGGTAATCAGCCCCAGCATTTT
TRBJ1-5 TRBD1 TRBV20-1 NA 14 CSAPDRATNQPQHF TGCAGTGCCCCTGACAGGGCGACCAATCAGCCCCAGCATTTT
TRBJ2-7 NA TRBV30 NA 16 CAWSVPRTVISYEQYF TGTGCCTGGAGTGTACCCCGGACGGTAATCTCCTACGAGCAGTACTTC
TRBJ2-7 TRBD2 TRBV5-1 NA 17 CASSLVSGGPVSYEQYF TGCGCCAGCAGCTTGGTTAGCGGGGGACCAGTCTCCTACGAGCAGTACTTC
TRBJ2-1 TRBD2 TRBV30 few 16 CAWALAGGPNYNEQFF TGTGCCTGGGCTCTAGCGGGAGGCCCAAACTACAATGAGCAGTTCTTC
TRBJ2-1 NA TRBV4-1 NA 14 CASSQDIRRNEQFF TGCGCCAGCAGCCAAGATATCCGGCGGAATGAGCAGTTCTTC
TRBJ2-7 TRBD2 TRBV10-3 NA 15 CAISGLAGEGYEQYF TGTGCCATCAGTGGGCTAGCGGGAGAAGGCTACGAGCAGTACTTC
TRBJ2-4 NA TRBV29-1 few 14 CSVEQGQAKNIQYF TGCAGCGTTGAACAGGGCCAAGCCAAAAACATTCAGTACTTC
TRBJ1-5 TRBD1 TRBV20-1 NA 15 CSARDWGTGKGPQHF TGCAGTGCTAGAGATTGGGGGACAGGGAAAGGGCCCCAGCATTTT
TRBJ2-3 TRBD2 TRBV20-1 NA 14 CSATGLAGTDTQYF TGCAGTGCTACGGGACTAGCGGGCACAGATACGCAGTATTTT
TRBJ2-1 NA TRBV12-3/TRBV12-4 NA 13 CAILTLGASEQFF TGTGCCATCCTAACTCTAGGGGCGAGTGAGCAGTTCTTC
TRBJ1-5 NA TRBV6-5 NA 13 CASAAGSNQPQHF TGTGCCAGCGCGGCGGGGAGCAATCAGCCCCAGCATTTT
TRBJ1-5 TRBD1 TRBV24-1 NA 16 CATSDPGTGDNQPQHF TGTGCCACCAGTGACCCCGGGACAGGGGACAATCAGCCCCAGCATTTT
TRBJ2-7 NA TRBV20-1 few 15 CSARDRGGPFYEQYF TGCAGTGCTAGAGATAGGGGTGGTCCTTTCTACGAGCAGTACTTC
TRBJ2-1 TRBD1 TRBV5-1 few 15 CASSSGQGPNNEQFF TGCGCCAGCAGTTCGGGACAGGGCCCAAACAATGAGCAGTTCTTC
TRBJ2-1 NA TRBV6-1 few 12 CASRTPYNEQFF TGTGCCAGCCGGACCCCCTACAATGAGCAGTTCTTC
TRBJ2-7 TRBD1 TRBV2 NA 14 CASRPGQGIYEQYF TGTGCCAGCAGGCCGGGACAGGGGATCTACGAGCAGTACTTC
TRBJ2-6 NA TRBV5-1 NA 16 CASSLGQSSGANVLTF TGCGCCAGCAGCTTGGGGCAGAGCTCTGGGGCCAACGTCCTGACTTTC
TRBJ2-6 NA TRBV5-1 NA 14 CASSFGSGANVRTF NA
TRBJ2-7 NA TRBV5-1 NA 15 CASNPGTALSYEQYF TGCGCCAGCAACCCCGGGACGGCACTCTCCTACGAGCAGTACTTC
TRBJ1-6 NA TRBV3-1 few 15 CASSQVGLYNSPLHF TGTGCCAGCAGCCAAGTCGGTCTGTATAATTCACCCCTCCACTTT
TRBJ1-1 TRBD1 TRBV4-2 NA 15 CASSQDRQGVTEAFF TGTGCCAGCAGCCAAGATCGGCAGGGGGTGACTGAAGCTTTCTTT
TRBJ2-1 NA TRBV4-1 NA 18 CASSQEVLAPPWANEQFF TGCGCCAGCAGCCAAGAAGTACTAGCCCCGCCTTGGGCAAATGAGCAGTTCTTC
TRBJ2-7 NA TRBV12-3/TRBV12-4 few 14 CASGWDVYSYEQYF TGTGCCAGCGGCTGGGACGTATACTCCTACGAGCAGTACTTC
TRBJ2-7 TRBD2 TRBV5-1 NA 16 CASSLGLAGGHYEQYF TGCGCCAGCAGCCTGGGACTAGCGGGAGGACACTACGAGCAGTACTTC
TRBJ2-3 NA TRBV20-1 few 13 CSARDMGRMAQYF TGCAGTGCTAGAGATATGGGCAGGATGGCGCAGTATTTT
TRBJ2-3 NA TRBV4-1 NA 14 CASSKAPSTDTQYF TGCGCCAGCAGTAAAGCCCCTAGCACAGATACGCAGTATTTT
TRBJ2-7 NA TRBV6-5 NA 11 CASSNVYEQYF TGTGCCAGCAGTAACGTCTACGAGCAGTACTTC
TRBJ1-1 NA TRBV7-2 NA 12 CASSLLRTEAFF TGTGCCAGCAGCTTGCTAAGAACTGAAGCTTTCTTT
TRBJ2-7 NA TRBV28 few 13 CASSLTVAYEQYF TGTGCCAGCAGTTTAACGGTGGCCTACGAGCAGTACTTC